This TCR beta chain derives from a study of cytomegalovirus exposure and HLA in healthy donors. A multiplex PCR was run with 60 Vbeta primers and 13 Jbeta primers. Sequencing was performed with immunoSEQ multiplex PCR; in TCRdb, only in-frame clones are kept and a portion is missing. This sample has about 98,000 clones; about 81% occur once, and the top ten carry around 1.5%. Findings of the study overall: Presence/absence analyses treated sequencing depth as roughly uniform across donors. Sequencing probably produced one cluster of sequence variants that were highly shared.

Details on this clone: The antigen remains unidentified.

Per the germline V gene, CDR1 is SNHLY and CDR2 is FYNNEI. This CDR3 has 13 amino acids. With 7 bases removed from V and 4 bases from J, the gap between germline ends came to 14 bases. This TCR was sampled from a man in his forties in good health and CMV-seronegative. Sequenced material: PBMCs. The chain has TRBV2 and TRBJ2-7; the D gene is possibly TRBD2 (5 bases). CDR3 bases: TGTGCCAGCACCCCGGGCGGGCGGTACGAGCAGTACTTC. Its translation: CASTPGGRYEQYF.